This record looks at one TCR beta chain sequence and its context. This clone was seen once. The specificity of this receptor is unknown. The sample holds no much larger clone one base away, and base qualities are not on file. Library method: the immunoSEQ multiplex PCR assay. A mixture of 60 forward primers for TCR Vbeta segments and 13 reverse primers for TCR Jbeta segments was used in the multiplex PCR. A multiplex PCR assay on genomic DNA amplified the CDR3 region of rearranged TCR beta genes. The amplified TCR beta libraries were sequenced on the Illumina HiSeq System as 87-base-pair reads. As for the original processing: Across the roughly 640 repertoires, a later analysis counted 78 million or so unique TCR beta chains, approximately 10 million of which were shared by at least two donors. Raw reads were error-corrected and collapsed into unique sequences by a nearest-neighbor algorithm in which closely related sequences were merged to remove PCR and sequencing errors. CDR3 sequences were aligned to IMGT reference sequences to assign V, D and J gene segments. For a sequence to be retained, a match of at least six nucleotides to both a V gene segment and a J gene segment was required. A rearrangement was called productive if the CDR3 had no stop codons and remained in frame with V and J, and every other rearrangement was called non-productive. Following IMGT convention, CDR3 was defined as the stretch from the second conserved V-encoded cysteine up to the conserved J-encoded phenylalanine. The earlier analysis of roughly 590 of the donors excluded sequences that lacked an unambiguous match to a single V gene segment. An earlier analysis of a few hundred of the donors called V segments functional above 56.7% productive rearrangements and segregating when the between-donor standard deviation exceeded 5%. To diagnose cytomegalovirus status from the catalog of TCR beta chain sequences, a statistical classification framework was built. In a later analysis, TCR nucleotide sequences were compared against IMGT/GENE-DB human TR gene sequences so that V and J genes could be assigned. In a later analysis, CDR3 sequences and most-parsimonious VDJ recombination scenarios were assigned using the TCRdist pipeline. In a later analysis, every TCR beta chain was defined by the combination of its CDR3 amino acid sequence and its V-gene family, and reads without a unique V-gene family were dropped. To address suspected cross-contamination and a sequencing artifact, a later analysis removed 592 highly shared, low-generation-probability nucleotide sequences. In a later analysis, a clonal expansion index was calculated for each public chain from normalized within-repertoire ranks of inferred template counts. Generation probabilities in a later analysis came from a VDJ recombination model fitted to out-of-frame rearrangements, and those results were checked against IGoR. In a later analysis, TCR-TCR, TCR-HLA and TCR-CMV co-occurrence was scored with hypergeometric tests, and a repertoire-size bias correction was applied to TCR pairs. To estimate false discovery rates, a later analysis permuted the HLA or CMV assignments 20 times. In a later analysis, co-occurring TCRs were grouped using DBSCAN, with TCRdist sequence similarity added in when clustering inside HLA-allele-positive subsets. Co-occurrence clustering excluded repertoires with fewer than 30,000 or more than 120,000 public chains, plus five with anomalous nucleotide sharing. As stored in TCRdb, this immuneACCESS dataset retains in-frame rearrangements with V and J assigned. A fraction of the clones does not appear; measured against another copy, unresolved V genes explain less than half of the discrepancy, and the remainder lacks a known reason. From that table come the V and J calls and clone size; the DNA was used to work out D and trimming. This sample comprises 150,000 to 200,000 clones, over 75% of them detected only once. 1% of the sample rests with the top ten.

The data were obtained in a study of cytomegalovirus exposure and HLA in healthy donors (TCRdb year 2017). General notes on the study: In an earlier analysis of 587 of the donors, around 300 Gb of sequence data and 90 million to 120 million unique TCR beta sequences from roughly 190 million T cells were reported. Among the roughly 400 genotyped donors, about 85% belonged to the genetic ancestry cluster associated with self-reported Caucasian donors. Rather than drawing on any new phenotypic data, the later analysis identified candidate immune exposures from TCR beta sequences and the way those sequences occurred across donors. About five DR-DQ haplotypes were handled as single units for association and clustering, since linkage in the cohort was strong. The study was designed to test whether signatures of past pathogen exposure could be identified by cataloging public T cell receptors. Besides the first cohort of about 730 subjects, a separate validation cohort made up of 120 or so different subjects was used. A later genetic analysis took genome-wide SNP genotypes for about 60% of the roughly 670 donors and used that subset as a discovery cohort. In an earlier analysis of roughly 600 of the donors, high-throughput TCR beta sequencing was used to judge whether each TCR beta V gene segment behaved as functional or pseudogenic. Donor age, sex, ethnicity and CMV serostatus were collected together with the repertoire data. To predict cytomegalovirus infection status, the study combined high-throughput TCR immunosequencing, statistical association of individual TCRs with disease status, and machine learning. A later analysis re-examined previously published TCR beta repertoires from over 500 donors and added high-resolution HLA genotyping to investigate patterns of TCR occurrence. Typing coverage varied by locus: about 620-640 donors for A, B, C, DRB1 and DQB1; roughly 500 for DQA1; around 610 for DPA1; roughly 450 for DPB1. Using immunosequencing, the study profiled T cell repertoires from around 680 subjects and related those repertoires to cytomegalovirus serostatus. About 280 gigabases of sequencing data and approximately 84 million unique TCR sequences were included in an early release covering about 620 HLA-typed donors. Both class I and class II loci were covered by HLA typing, at four-digit resolution. Among about 360 genotyped donors of the cohort, an average of around 240,000 unique TCR beta nucleotide sequences were sequenced per donor, approximately 20% of them non-productive. Every repertoire in the discovery cohort had been generated on one and the same sequencing platform.

The cohort was made up of hundreds of healthy bone marrow donors. At the time of sampling, every cohort member was nominally healthy, though immune exposures that went unrecorded were likely present. The donor tested CMV seropositive and was one of the 289 seropositive cohort members. A peripheral blood sample was provided by each donor, and peripheral blood mononuclear cells were used for TCR beta sequencing. Genomic DNA was extracted from the blood cell samples with the Qiagen DNeasy Blood Extraction Kit. General conclusions and limits of the study: In a later analysis, the rate of TCR association differed among HLA loci, with DRB1 alleles having the most associated TCRs and HLA-C alleles having the fewest. The presence/absence analyses assumed that sequencing depth was roughly uniform across donors, and that assumption may not be true. Across donors, most TCR sequences were observed very rarely, whereas some public TCRs were present in many individuals. Correlated functional status among segregating V segments might reflect linkage disequilibrium, but an unknown experimental factor could not be ruled out. A later analysis reported that several top co-occurrence clusters appeared linked to parvovirus B19, influenza, CMV and Epstein-Barr virus. A further reported finding was that TCR beta sequences accurately predicted the HLA-A and HLA-B alleles for most subjects in the first cohort. In a later genetic analysis, a missense DCLRE1C variant was associated with V-gene and J-gene trimming of TCR beta chains, and the association was replicated in an independent cohort. Assigning TCR associations to individual alleles was difficult when HLA alleles, especially DR and DQ, strongly co-occurred. In this cohort, only TCR beta chains were sequenced, and detectable features were limited by the absence of alpha or paired-chain data. Because counts were too low, roughly 16 rarely observed V segments, including chromosome 9 orphons, were left out of the earlier analysis of approximately 500 of the donors. For the cohort, immune exposure information was limited to CMV serostatus. According to the authors, the approach could potentially be generalized to other disease states and immunological phenotypes. A cluster of highly shared sequence variants was judged likely to represent a technical artifact of the sequencing pipeline. In the study, approximately 160 TCR beta chains were listed as associated with cytomegalovirus. In an earlier analysis of roughly 560 of the donors, most TCR beta V segments were observed in productive rearrangements about 87% or about 30% of the time, broadly matching IMGT annotations. Compared with the roughly 710-donor mean, donors in an Asian-associated ancestry cluster had fewer N-insertions in productive TCRs, according to a later genetic analysis. Because HLA typing was unavailable for some donors at each locus, only the typed subset was used in association tests. In both the original and validation cohorts, the classifier was reported to diagnose cytomegalovirus status with high specificity and sensitivity. Three of the identified cytomegalovirus-associated TCR beta chains were confirmed in vitro to be specific for cytomegalovirus antigens. Compared with equally common non-associated chains, HLA-associated TCR beta chains in a later analysis were more clonally expanded and had lower generation probabilities. According to a later analysis, most CMV-associated TCR beta chains appeared to be HLA-restricted, and the HLA associations seemed to be driven largely by CMV exposure. Specific HLA alleles were associated with 15,000 to 20,000 TCR beta sequences at a false discovery rate of 0.05 in a later analysis.

The origin of this receptor is a woman between 45 and 60 years old in good health and CMV-seropositive. Sequencing input: PBMCs.

The CDR3 region reads CASSPLYPGLQNTEAFF. The sequenced DNA is TGTGCCAGTAGTCCCTTGTACCCGGGACTTCAGAACACTGAAGCTTTCTTT. The chain is encoded by TRBV19 joined to TRBJ1-1; the D gene is perhaps TRBD1, from 5 matching bases. CDR1 is given as LNHDA and CDR2 as SQIVND, both from the germline V gene (reference sequence). The CDR3, cysteine through phenylalanine, is 17 amino acids long. CDR3 DNA only is kept here, 51 bases in frame from base 1. V is cut by 5 bases and J by 1 base, and the space between the germline ends is 20 bases.